Below are 4 T cell receptor beta chains sequenced from a single sample in a study of naive and memory T cell subsets. Broader study findings: Possibly reflecting memory cells re-expressing CD45RA, a few larger clonotypes occurred in naive repertoires, especially CD8.

Their recognized antigens are unknown. Both TRBC1 and TRBC2 were covered by a beta constant-region primer of two equimolar oligonucleotides. Nested alpha and beta constant-region primers with the SP2 primer drove four PCR rounds on ligated cDNA. TCRdb independently ran MiXCR on the UMI-ligation and nested PCR reads; one entry per CDR3 protein. The sample carries tens of thousands of distinct CDR3 sequences, about 11% recorded once. Material: naive CD4+ T cells from blood. All receptors derive from a human donor in good health.

This clonotype was counted many times. V gene TRBV3-1 combines with J gene TRBJ2-2, with D perhaps matching TRBD1 (6 bases). CDR3 length equals 13 residues. CDR1 and CDR2 from the germline V gene are LGHDT and YNNKEL (reference sequence). Trimming cost V 1 base and J 8 bases, with 8 bases left between them. DNA of the CDR3: TGTGCCAGCAGCCAAGTCAGGGGTGGGGAGCTGTTTTTT. It translates to CASSQVRGGELFF. Complete variable domain (other parts from reference TRBV3-1 and TRBJ2-2): DTAVSQTPKYLVTQMGNDKSIKCEQNLGHDTMYWYKQDSKKFLKIMFSYNNKELIINETVPNRFSPKSPDKAHLNLHINSLELGDSAVYFCASSQVRGGELFFGEGSRLTVL.

This clonotype was seen repeatedly, ten times or more. This chain joins TRBV7-9 and TRBJ2-5; 7 nucleotides line up with TRBD2. Unmatched junction bases numbered 2, after V lost 3 bases and J lost 7 bases. Per the germline V gene, CDR1 is SEHNR and CDR2 is FQNEAQ (reference sequence). The CDR3 has 12 residues. For the CDR3, the DNA is TGTGCCAGCAGCTTCTCTAGCGGGACCCAGTACTTC. Its protein product is CASSFSSGTQYF.

This clonotype showed up just a few times. This chain uses TRBV24-1 with TRBJ2-7, with unresolved D. The CDR3 is made up of 11 amino acids. Per the germline V gene, CDR1 is KGHDR and CDR2 is SFDVKD. The V and J ends lost 4 bases and 7 bases respectively, with 7 bases between them. The CDR3 coding sequence is TGTGCCACCAGTGAAGGCCAGGAGCAGTACTTC. Translated, it gives CATSEGQEQYF.

This clonotype has ten or more counts. The V gene is TRBV4-2, the J gene TRBJ2-6; D tentatively reads TRBD1 or TRBD2 (5 bases each). The CDR3 has 15 amino acids. Trimming stripped 0 bases from V and 2 bases from J, with 5 bases between. CDR1 and CDR2 (germline): LGHNA, YNFKEQ. The CDR3, as DNA: TGTGCCAGCAGCCAAGAGGGGGCTGGGGCCAACGTCCTGACTTTC. Protein: CASSQEGAGANVLTF.